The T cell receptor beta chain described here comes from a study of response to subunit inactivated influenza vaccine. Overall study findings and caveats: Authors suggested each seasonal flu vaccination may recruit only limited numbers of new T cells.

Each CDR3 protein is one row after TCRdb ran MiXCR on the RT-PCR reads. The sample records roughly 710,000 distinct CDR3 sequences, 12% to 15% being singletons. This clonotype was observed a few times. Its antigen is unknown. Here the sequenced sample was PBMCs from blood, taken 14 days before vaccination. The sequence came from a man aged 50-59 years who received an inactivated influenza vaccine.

CDR3 DNA sequence: TGTGCCAGCAGCAACGGACTAGCGGCTAACAATGAGCAGTTCTTC. Protein product: CASSNGLAANNEQFF. The chain uses TRBV6-2 or TRBV6-3 and TRBJ2-1; 10 bases line up with TRBD2. The CDR3 consists of 15 residues. With 6 bases clipped from V and 5 bases from J, the junction kept 7 bases outside the gene matches. CDR1 MNHEY and CDR2 SVGEGT come from the germline V gene.